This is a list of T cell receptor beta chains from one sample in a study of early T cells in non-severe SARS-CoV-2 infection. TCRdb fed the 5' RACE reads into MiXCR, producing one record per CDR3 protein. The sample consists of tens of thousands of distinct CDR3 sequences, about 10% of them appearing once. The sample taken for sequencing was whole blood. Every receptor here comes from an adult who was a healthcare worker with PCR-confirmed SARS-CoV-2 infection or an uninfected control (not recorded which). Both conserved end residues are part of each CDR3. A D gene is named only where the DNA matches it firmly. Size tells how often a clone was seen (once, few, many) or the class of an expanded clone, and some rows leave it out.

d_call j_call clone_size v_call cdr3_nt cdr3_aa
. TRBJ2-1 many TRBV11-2 TGTGCCAGCAGCCTACAACGGGGGGCGTACGGGTACAATGAGCAGTTCTTC CASSLQRGAYGYNEQFF
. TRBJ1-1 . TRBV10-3 TGTGCCATCAGTGAGCGAGGGACTGTGAACACTGAAGCTTTCTTT CAISERGTVNTEAFF
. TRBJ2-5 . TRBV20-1 TGCAGTGCTACTAGAGAAGAGACCCAGTACTTC CSATREETQYF
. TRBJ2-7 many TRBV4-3 TGCGCCAGCAGCCAAGATTGGGGCAGAGCCTACGAGCAGTACTTC CASSQDWGRAYEQYF
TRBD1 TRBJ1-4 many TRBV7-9 TGTGCCAGCAGCTTAGATCCGGGACAGGGAAGAACTAATGAAAAACTGTTTTTT CASSLDPGQGRTNEKLFF
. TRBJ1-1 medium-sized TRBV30 TGTGCCTGGAGTGTACGTCCGAACACTGAAGCTTTCTTT CAWSVRPNTEAFF
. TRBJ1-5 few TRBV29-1 TGCAGCGCTGTGACAGGAACTTTAGGTCAGCCCCAGCATTTT CSAVTGTLGQPQHF
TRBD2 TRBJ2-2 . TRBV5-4 TGTGCCAGCAGCCGGGACTACCGAGACACCGGGGAGCTGTTTTTT CASSRDYRDTGELFF
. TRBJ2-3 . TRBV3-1 TGTGCCAGCAGCCAAGTGGAGCCTTCCACAGATACGCAGTATTTT CASSQVEPSTDTQYF
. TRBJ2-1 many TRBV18 TGTGCCAGCTCACCGGCCACGGGAGAGCAGTTCTTC CASSPATGEQFF
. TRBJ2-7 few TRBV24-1 TGTGCCACCAGTGACCCGACAGGCTCCTACGAGCAGTACTTC CATSDPTGSYEQYF
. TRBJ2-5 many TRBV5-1 TGCGCCAGCAGCTTGGGAGGGGGGCGCGGAGTAGAGACCCAGTACTTC CASSLGGGRGVETQYF
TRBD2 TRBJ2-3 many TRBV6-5 TGTGCCAGCAGTTACGGAGCGGGGGGAGGCACAGATACGCAGTATTTT CASSYGAGGGTDTQYF
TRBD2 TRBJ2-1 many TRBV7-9 TGTGCCAGCAGCTCCGAGCGGGGGGCCTCCTACAATGAGCAGTTCTTC CASSSERGASYNEQFF
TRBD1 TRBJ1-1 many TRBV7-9 TGTGCCAGCGGACAGGGTCTATTCTCTGAAGCTTTCTTT CASGQGLFSEAFF
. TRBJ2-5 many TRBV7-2 TGTGCCAGCAGCTTAGGGGACATTCCGCAAGAGACCCAGTACTTC CASSLGDIPQETQYF
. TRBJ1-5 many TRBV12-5 TGTGCTAGTGGTTTGACCCGTGACCAGCCCCAGCATTTT CASGLTRDQPQHF
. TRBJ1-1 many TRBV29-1 TGCAGCGAATTCGACAGCCCAACCACTGAAGCTTTCTTT CSEFDSPTTEAFF
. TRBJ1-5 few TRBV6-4 TGTGCCAGCAGTGAAGAGATAACGCAGCCCCAGCATTTT CASSEEITQPQHF
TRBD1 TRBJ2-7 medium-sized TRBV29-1 TGCAGCGGGATACAGGGGGCGACTGAGTACTTC CSGIQGATEYF
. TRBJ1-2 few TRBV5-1 TGCGCCAGCAGCTTGGCCACCTTCGACGGCTACACCTTC CASSLATFDGYTF
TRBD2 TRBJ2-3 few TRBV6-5 TGTGCCAGCAGGGCGGGGGCAGATACGCAGTATTTT CASRAGADTQYF
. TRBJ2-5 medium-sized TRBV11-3 TGTGCCAGCAGCTTAGAGGGCAGGGGTCAAGAGACCCAGTACTTC CASSLEGRGQETQYF
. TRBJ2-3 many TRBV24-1 TGTGCCACCAGTGAGCGCGCGGGAACGGGCACAGATACGCAGTATTTT CATSERAGTGTDTQYF
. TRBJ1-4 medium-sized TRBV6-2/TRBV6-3 TGTGCCAGCACCAGGTCGAGGAATTTGGAAAAACTGTTTTTT CASTRSRNLEKLFF
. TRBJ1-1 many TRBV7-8 TGTGCCAGCAGCTTACTGGGGCTCACTGAAGCTTTCTTT CASSLLGLTEAFF
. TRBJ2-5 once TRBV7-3 TGTGCCAGCAGCTCCTACGGGGGTCGGCAAGAGACCCAGTACTTC CASSSYGGRQETQYF
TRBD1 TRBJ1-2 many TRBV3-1 TGTGCCAGCAGCCCTGAGGACAGGTCAGCCACCCACTATGGCTACACCTTC CASSPEDRSATHYGYTF